This record looks at one T cell receptor (beta chain) sequence and its context. Its cognate antigen is unknown. This record belongs to a study of identical twins. Findings and limits, study-wide: Rather than following the same donors, the conclusions depended on cross-sectional statistical analysis. There was an excess of low generation probability in the out-of-frame alpha sequences that twins shared.

Trimming removed 0 bases at V and 4 bases at J, with 10 bases between. The CDR3 has 14 residues. Germline CDR1 and CDR2: ENHRY and SYGVKD. TCRdb processed the 5' RACE reads anew with MiXCR; each CDR3 protein has one entry. The sample contains 240,000 or so distinct CDR3 sequences, 5.5% to 7% of which appear only once. These data were also reused for a study on yellow fever vaccine responses in identical twins.

The receptor was derived from a woman aged 18 to 35 in good health. The specimen was memory (CD45RO+) T cells sorted from blood. The V call is TRBV10-3, the J call TRBJ2-7, with D perhaps TRBD1 (6 bases). CDR3 protein: CAISESGQGYEQYF. For the CDR3, the DNA is TGTGCCATCAGTGAGTCTGGGCAGGGGTACGAGCAGTACTTC.